The 29 T cell receptor beta chains in this list originate from one sample, sequenced in a study of monozygotic twins with cystic fibrosis. Clones were sequenced by immunoSEQ multiplex PCR, and TCRdb holds only the in-frame ones, with some missing. There are 20,000 to 30,000 clones in the sample; approximately 90% occur only once, and around 0.57% lies in the top ten. Sequencing input: blood. The receptors were sampled from a girl aged 2 to 9 with cystic fibrosis.

The V gene is TRBV5-4, the J gene TRBJ2-1; D is ambiguous. CDR1 and CDR2 (germline): SGHNT, YYREEE (reference sequence). V was shortened by 4 bases and J by 5 bases, with 13 bases between the two germline ends. CDR3 length equals 14 residues. Written as DNA, the CDR3 is TGTGCCAGCAGCCCCGAAGGTCCTCACAATGAGCAGTTCTTC. Translation gives CASSPEGPHNEQFF.

The chain has TRBV5-1 and TRBJ1-5, with TRBD1 as a possible D gene (5 bases). Germline V gene lookup returns CDR1 SGHRS and CDR2 YFSETQ. CDR3 length equals 15 residues. The V and J ends lost 0 bases and 3 bases respectively, with 10 bases between them. The CDR3, as DNA: TGCGCCAGCAGCTTGGTGGGGGGGACCAATCAGCCCCAGCATTTT. Amino acids: CASSLVGGTNQPQHF.

This clone was seen more than once but under ten times. V is TRBV5-1 and J is TRBJ2-3, with TRBD1 matching over 9 bases. V shed 0 bases, J shed 4 bases, and the junction held 6 bases outside the gene matches. Germline V CDR1 and CDR2: SGHRS, YFSETQ. The CDR3 is made up of 16 amino acids. The CDR3 bases are TGCGCCAGCAGCTTGGCGCGGACAGGGGCATCAGATACGCAGTATTTT. It specifies CASSLARTGASDTQYF. Combining the CDR3 with reference TRBV5-1 and TRBJ2-3 gives the whole variable domain KAGVTQTPRYLIKTRGQQVTLSCSPISGHRSVSWYQQTPGQGLQFLFEYFSETQRNKGNFPGRFSGRQFSNSRSEMNVSTLELGDSALYLCASSLARTGASDTQYFGPGTRLTVL.

The rearrangement joins TRBV23-1 to TRBJ1-2; TRBD1 might be the D (5 bases). TRBV23-1 is given ORF status, its function remaining uncertain. V was shortened by 3 bases and J by 6 bases, with 5 bases between the two germline ends. This CDR3 is 11 amino acids long. CDR3 loop: CASSHRDGYTF. As DNA, the CDR3 is TGCGCCAGCAGTCACAGGGATGGCTACACCTTC.

In DNA form, the CDR3 reads TGCGCCAGCAGCCAAGAAGACAGGTCCGGCTACACCTTC. Translation: CASSQEDRSGYTF. The chain has TRBV4-1 and TRBJ1-2; D may be TRBD1 (6 bases). The germline V gene encodes CDR1 MGHRA and CDR2 YSYEKL. This CDR3 is built from 13 residues. The V gene lost 0 bases and the J gene lost 8 bases, with 10 bases spanning the gap.

The chain links TRBV5-1 to TRBJ1-6, with TRBD1 matching 10 bases. In germline, CDR1 is SGHRS, CDR2 YFSETQ. The CDR3 runs 15 residues. V trimming: 4 bases; J trimming: 4 bases; junction bases outside the gene matches: 2. CDR3: CASSKGQGYNSPLHF. In DNA form, the CDR3 reads TGCGCCAGCAGCAAGGGACAGGGGTATAATTCACCCCTCCACTTT.

This chain uses TRBV23-1 with TRBJ2-7, with D perhaps assigned TRBD1 or TRBD2 (6 bases each). TRBV23-1 is an ORF; its function is uncertain. The CDR3 has 18 residues. Trimming left V 0 bases short and J 0 bases short, with 18 bases between. For the CDR3, the DNA is TGCGCCAGCAGTCAATCGTACGACGGGGGCCCTAGCTCCTACGAGCAGTACTTC. It codes for CASSQSYDGGPSSYEQYF.

The V call is TRBV9, the J call TRBJ2-7; TRBD1 matches at 7 bases. This CDR3 is 14 amino acids long. Germline V CDR1 and CDR2: SGDLS, YYNGEE. V gave up 6 bases and J gave up 2 bases; unmatched junction bases: 8. This chain's CDR3 is CASTPTGIPYEQYF. The CDR3 bases are TGTGCCAGCACCCCGACAGGGATACCCTACGAGCAGTACTTC.

The chain joins TRBV14 to TRBJ1-4; D is ambiguous. The CDR3 totals 14 residues. Germline lookup yields CDR1 SGHDN and CDR2 FVKESK. V shed 2 bases and J shed 7 bases, with 11 bases lying between them. CDR3 DNA sequence: TGTGCCAGCAGCCAAACGGGGAGTCGTGAAAAACTGTTTTTT. Amino acid sequence: CASSQTGSREKLFF.

The rearrangement joins TRBV5-1 to TRBJ2-4; no firm D call. The CDR3 extends over 13 amino acids. Trimming took 0 bases from V and 7 from J, leaving 8 bases between them. Germline lookup yields CDR1 SGHRS and CDR2 YFSETQ. This CDR3 reads CASSLAPDNIQYF. CDR3 nucleotides: TGCGCCAGCAGCTTGGCCCCGGACAACATTCAGTACTTC. The variable domain in full, with the rest retrieved from reference TRBV5-1 and TRBJ2-4, is KAGVTQTPRYLIKTRGQQVTLSCSPISGHRSVSWYQQTPGQGLQFLFEYFSETQRNKGNFPGRFSGRQFSNSRSEMNVSTLELGDSALYLCASSLAPDNIQYFGAGTRLSVL.

The table lists this clone with a few counts. The chain carries TRBV21-1 and TRBJ2-1; the table gives TRBD2 as D, unverified against the DNA. TRBV21-1 is labeled a pseudogene. This CDR3 is built from 16 residues. The CDR3, as DNA: TGTGCCAGCAGCAACGAGGAGGTCCTGCACGAGAATGAGCAGTTCTTC. Its translation is CASSNEEVLHENEQFF.

V and J are TRBV6-5 and TRBJ1-2, with D possibly TRBD1 on 5 matching bases. V was shortened by 6 bases and J by 8 bases, with 16 bases between the two germline ends. The CDR3 runs 13 residues. Germline CDR1 is MNHEY and CDR2 is SVGAGI. The CDR3 sequence is CASSRRMGEGYTF. CDR3 nucleotides: TGTGCCAGCAGCCGGAGAATGGGGGAGGGCTACACCTTC.

This chain joins TRBV6-5 and TRBJ2-7; D may be TRBD1 or TRBD2 (5 bases each). The CDR3 consists of 15 residues. CDR1 MNHEY and CDR2 SVGAGI come from the germline V gene. The V and J ends lost 6 bases and 0 bases respectively, with 15 bases between them. This chain's CDR3 is CASSLLVGASYEQYF. DNA for the CDR3: TGTGCCAGCAGCCTCCTGGTCGGGGCCTCCTACGAGCAGTACTTC.

The CDR3 nucleotides read TGCGCCAGCAGCTTGGGACAGCCCAGCTCTGGAAACACCATATATTTT. Translation: CASSLGQPSSGNTIYF. The chain is built from TRBV5-1 and TRBJ1-3, with a weak D call TRBD1 (5 bases). Germline V gene data show CDR1 as SGHRS and CDR2 as YFSETQ. Trimming removed 0 bases at V and 0 bases at J, with 10 bases between. The CDR3 sequence is 16 residues long.

The rearrangement uses TRBV23-1 and TRBJ1-5; D possibly corresponds to TRBD1 (5 bases). TRBV23-1 is filed as an ORF, its function uncertain. V shed 4 bases and J shed 6 bases, with 16 bases lying between them. This CDR3 region has 15 residues. The CDR3 protein is CASSPTEGTRQPQHF. The DNA of the CDR3 is TGCGCCAGCAGTCCCACCGAGGGGACGCGTCAGCCCCAGCATTTT.

The chain carries TRBV19 and TRBJ2-4; no definite D call. Germline V lookup: CDR1 LNHDA, CDR2 SQIVND (reference sequence). V was clipped by 6 bases and J by 0 bases, with 27 bases between them. The CDR3 is 20 residues long. The CDR3 DNA sequence: TGTGCCAGTAGACCGGGCCGCGCGGTTGTTAGTTCCTTAGCCAAAAACATTCAGTACTTC. Translating gives CASRPGRAVVSSLAKNIQYF.

The chain combines TRBV6-5 with TRBJ2-1; D is unclear. CDR1 and CDR2 from the germline V gene are MNHEY and SVGAGI. This CDR3 region has 12 residues. CDR3 sequence (DNA): TGTGCAGCCAGAAGCTCCTACAATGAGCAGTTCTTC. Residues: CAARSSYNEQFF.

V gene TRBV30 combines with J gene TRBJ2-7, with TRBD2 identical over 10 bases. The CDR3 loop spans 12 amino acids. Germline-derived CDR1 and CDR2 are GTSNPN and SVGIG (reference sequence). The V and J ends lost 1 base and 9 bases, in that order; junction bases with no gene match: 3. CDR3 loop: CAWSDQRGGQYF. The CDR3 DNA is TGTGCCTGGAGTGACCAGCGGGGGGGGCAGTACTTC.

V gene TRBV25-1 combines with J gene TRBJ1-3; 9 bases agree with TRBD1. Germline V gives CDR1 MGHDK, CDR2 SYGVNS. CDR3 size: 18 residues. V shed 2 bases, J shed 0 bases, and the junction held 8 bases outside the gene matches. CDR3 DNA sequence: TGTGCCAGCAGTGAAAAGGCGGGACAGGGATTCTCTGGAAACACCATATATTTT. Its translation is CASSEKAGQGFSGNTIYF.

The chain uses TRBV5-4 and TRBJ2-5, with 16 bases lining up with TRBD2. V lost 3 bases, J lost 4 bases, and 6 bases stayed unmatched. This CDR3 has 17 residues. CDR1 SGHNT and CDR2 YYREEE come from the germline V gene (reference sequence). The CDR3 DNA reads TGTGCCAGCAGCTCCGGGACTAGCGGGGGGGCCGGAGAGACCCAGTACTTC. This gives the protein CASSSGTSGGAGETQYF.

The chain has TRBV2 and TRBJ2-2; 12 bases are a match to TRBD2. The junction had 6 bases not matched to a gene; V was cut back by 3 bases and J by 4 bases. From germline, CDR1 is SNHLY and CDR2 FYNNEI. The CDR3 extends over 17 amino acids. CDR3 in DNA: TGTGCCAGCAGTGAGGGGGGACTAGCGGGCCTCACCGGGGAGCTGTTTTTT. It specifies CASSEGGLAGLTGELFF.

This rearrangement joins TRBV19 to TRBJ1-6; a possible D gene is TRBD1 (5 bases). The CDR3 consists of 16 residues. Looked up from germline, CDR1 is LNHDA and CDR2 is SQIVND (reference sequence). V lost 5 bases and J 5 bases, leaving 16 bases between the germline ends. CDR3: CASSLTAGRDNSPLHF. The CDR3 DNA is TGTGCCAGTAGTCTTACAGCGGGACGGGATAATTCACCCCTCCACTTT.

The chain combines TRBV2 with TRBJ2-1; TRBD1 is a possible D gene (5 bases). Germline loops: CDR1 SNHLY, CDR2 FYNNEI. The CDR3 is 14 amino acids. Trimming took off 8 bases at V and 1 base at J, with 12 bases between the two ends. CDR3 loop: CASSKTASYNEQFF. The CDR3 DNA sequence: TGTGCCAGCTCTAAGACAGCATCCTACAATGAGCAGTTCTTC. Filled out from reference TRBV2 and TRBJ2-1, the complete variable domain reads EPEVTQTPSHQVTQMGQEVILRCVPISNHLYFYWYRQILGQKVEFLVSFYNNEISEKSEIFDDQFSVERPDGSNFTLKIRSTKLEDSAMYFCASSKTASYNEQFFGPGTRLTVL.

This clone has just one count. This chain joins TRBV6-9 and TRBJ1-2; D is unclear. CDR3 length equals 15 residues. Trimming removed 3 bases at V and 4 bases at J, with 15 bases between. CDR1 is MNHGY and CDR2 is SVAAGI in the germline V gene. This CDR3 is CASSYDHQRIYGYTF. CDR3 nucleotides: TGTGCCAGCAGTTACGATCATCAGAGGATCTATGGCTACACCTTC.

The chain couples TRBV30 to TRBJ1-6; 7 positions match TRBD1. The germline gives CDR1 GTSNPN, CDR2 SVGIG (reference sequence). V trimming: 5 bases; J trimming: 8 bases; junction bases outside the gene matches: 6. The CDR3 spans 13 residues. The CDR3 loop is CAWSTGLDSPLHF. In DNA form, the CDR3 reads TGTGCCTGGTCGACAGGGCTTGATTCACCCCTCCACTTT.

J is TRBJ2-3 and V is TRBV5-4; D gene ambiguous. The germline CDR1 and CDR2 sequences are SGHNT and YYREEE (reference sequence). There are 13 residues in the CDR3. Trimming left V 0 bases short and J 7 bases short, with 9 bases between. In DNA, the CDR3 is TGTGCCAGCAGCTTGGACGGCGCTTATACGCAGTATTTT. Its protein product is CASSLDGAYTQYF.

V is TRBV11-2 and J is TRBJ1-3, with D possibly matching TRBD1 (5 bases). Germline lookup yields CDR1 SGHAT and CDR2 FQNNGV. Deletions cut 5 bases from V and 0 bases from J, with 14 bases between. The CDR3 runs 16 residues. The CDR3, as DNA: TGTGCCAGCAGCCATACCGGGACTCCCTCTGGAAACACCATATATTTT. This translates into CASSHTGTPSGNTIYF.

The chain recombines TRBV27 with TRBJ1-1, with D tentatively TRBD1 (5 bases). V was cut by 3 bases and J by 0 bases, with 8 bases left in between. The germline V gene encodes CDR1 MNHEY and CDR2 SMNVEV (reference sequence). The CDR3 extends over 14 amino acids. CDR3 in DNA: TGTGCCAGCAGTTTGCGGGGCTTGAACACTGAAGCTTTCTTT. It is translated as CASSLRGLNTEAFF.

The genes are TRBV5-1 and TRBJ2-1; 11 nucleotides match TRBD1. CDR3 length: 14 amino acids. After removal of 5 bases from V and 6 bases from J, the junction contained 4 bases not matched to a gene. Germline CDR1 SGHRS, CDR2 YFSETQ. The CDR3 DNA sequence: TGCGCCAGCAGTCCCGGGACAGGGGGCAATGAGCAGTTCTTC. It encodes CASSPGTGGNEQFF.